A single sample is the source of the 4 T cell receptor beta chains below, sequenced in a study of T cells expressing NK-cell markers. TCRdb re-analyzed the 5' RACE reads; it lists each CDR3 protein once, without DNA. This sample's clone table lists 440,000 or so distinct CDR3 sequences. The sequencing input was blood T cells: a sorted CD56 or NKG2C T cell subset, CD4+ or CD8+ T cells, or bulk PBMC T cells (not recorded which). The receptors originated from a woman between 18 and 70 years old in good health.

V usage is TRBV18 and J usage is TRBJ1-5; TCRdb's D call of TRBD1 is untestable without DNA. CDR1 and CDR2 from the germline V gene are KGHSH and LQKENI. There are 14 residues in the CDR3. The CDR3 here is CASSLDRVNQPQHF.

The rearrangement uses TRBV6-1 and TRBJ2-3; TCRdb gives TRBD2 as the D gene, but with no DNA this cannot be confirmed. Germline loops: CDR1 MNHNS, CDR2 SASEGT. This CDR3 region has 15 residues. The CDR3 sequence: CASAIGLAGPDTQYF.

V usage is TRBV7-9 and J usage is TRBJ2-5; checking the TCRdb D call of TRBD2 is not possible without DNA. CDR3 length: 15 amino acids. Germline V gene sequence: CDR1 SEHNR, CDR2 FQNEAQ (reference sequence). The CDR3 here is CASSLTGPPQETQYF.

V and J are TRBV5-4 and TRBJ2-7; without DNA, the TCRdb call of TRBD2 cannot be checked. This CDR3 has 13 residues. Germline V gene data show CDR1 as SGHNT and CDR2 as YYREEE (reference sequence). The CDR3 sequence: CASSGGTDYEQYF.